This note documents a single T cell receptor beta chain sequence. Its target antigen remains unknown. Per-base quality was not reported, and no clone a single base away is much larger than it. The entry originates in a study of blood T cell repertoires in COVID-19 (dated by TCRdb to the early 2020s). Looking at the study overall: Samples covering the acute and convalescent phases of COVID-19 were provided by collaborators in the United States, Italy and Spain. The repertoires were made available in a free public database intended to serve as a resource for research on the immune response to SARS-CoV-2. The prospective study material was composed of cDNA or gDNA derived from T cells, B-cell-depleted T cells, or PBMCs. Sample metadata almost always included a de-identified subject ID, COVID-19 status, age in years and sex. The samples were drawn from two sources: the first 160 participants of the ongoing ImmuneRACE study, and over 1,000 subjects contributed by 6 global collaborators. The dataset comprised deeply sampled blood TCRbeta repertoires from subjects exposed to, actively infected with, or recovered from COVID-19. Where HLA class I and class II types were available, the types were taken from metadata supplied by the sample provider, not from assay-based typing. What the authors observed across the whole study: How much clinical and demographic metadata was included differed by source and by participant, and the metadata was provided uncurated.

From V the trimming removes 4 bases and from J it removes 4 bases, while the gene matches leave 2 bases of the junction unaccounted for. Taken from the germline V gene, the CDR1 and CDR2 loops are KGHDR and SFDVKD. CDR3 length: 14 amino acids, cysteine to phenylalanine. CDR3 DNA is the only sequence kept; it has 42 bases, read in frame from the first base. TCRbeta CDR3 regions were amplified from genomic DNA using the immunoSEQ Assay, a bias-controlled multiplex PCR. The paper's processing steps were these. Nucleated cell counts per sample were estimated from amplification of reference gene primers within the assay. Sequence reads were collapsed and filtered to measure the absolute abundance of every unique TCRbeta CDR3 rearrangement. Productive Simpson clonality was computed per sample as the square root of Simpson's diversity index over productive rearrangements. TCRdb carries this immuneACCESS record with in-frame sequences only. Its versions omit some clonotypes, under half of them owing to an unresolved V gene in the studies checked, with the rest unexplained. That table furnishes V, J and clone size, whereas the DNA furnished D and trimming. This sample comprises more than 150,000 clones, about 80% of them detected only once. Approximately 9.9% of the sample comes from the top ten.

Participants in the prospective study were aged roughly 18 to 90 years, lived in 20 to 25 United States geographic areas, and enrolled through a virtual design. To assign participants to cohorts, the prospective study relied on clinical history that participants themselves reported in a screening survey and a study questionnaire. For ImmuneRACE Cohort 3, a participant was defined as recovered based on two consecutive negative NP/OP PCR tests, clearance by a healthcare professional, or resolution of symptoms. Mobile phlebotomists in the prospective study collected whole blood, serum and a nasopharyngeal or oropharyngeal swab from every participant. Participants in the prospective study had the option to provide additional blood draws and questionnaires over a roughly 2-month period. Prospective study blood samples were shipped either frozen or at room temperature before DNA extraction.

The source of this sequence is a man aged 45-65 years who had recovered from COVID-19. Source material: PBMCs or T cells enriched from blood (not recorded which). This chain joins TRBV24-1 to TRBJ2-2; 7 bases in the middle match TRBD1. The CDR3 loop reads CATSETGATGELFF. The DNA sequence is TGTGCCACCAGTGAAACAGGGGCCACCGGGGAGCTGTTTTTT.